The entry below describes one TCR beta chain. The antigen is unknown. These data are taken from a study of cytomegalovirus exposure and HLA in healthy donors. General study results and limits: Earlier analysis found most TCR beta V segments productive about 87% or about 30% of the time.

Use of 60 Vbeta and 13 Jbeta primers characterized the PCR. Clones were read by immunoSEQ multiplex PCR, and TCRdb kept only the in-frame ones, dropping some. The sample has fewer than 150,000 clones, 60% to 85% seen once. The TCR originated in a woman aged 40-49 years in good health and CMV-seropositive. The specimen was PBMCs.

CDR3 DNA: TGTGCCAGCAGCTTATCCCTCGGACAGGGCGCCGGAAACACCATATATTTT. It yields the protein CASSLSLGQGAGNTIYF. The chain employs TRBV7-9 and TRBJ1-3, with TRBD1 matching over 8 bases. Per the germline V gene, CDR1 is SEHNR and CDR2 is FQNEAQ (reference sequence). CDR3 length: 17 residues. The V and J ends lost 2 bases and 4 bases, in that order; junction bases with no gene match: 10.